Shown below are 13 T cell receptor beta chains from a single sample sequenced in a study of CXCR3-negative and CXCR3-positive naive CD8 T cells. Whole-study results and caveats: TRB CDR3s of CXCR3-positive naive cells were more hydrophobic than those of CXCR3-negative naive cells.

Their target antigens are unknown. The method, 5' RACE with UMI labels, was used to prepare the TRB cDNA libraries. TCRdb reprocessed the 5' RACE reads and stores each CDR3 protein as one record, lacking DNA. This sample contains about 110,000 distinct CDR3 sequences. The sequencing sample was made of naive CXCR3+ CD8+ T cells from blood. Stated subset: CD45RO-CCR7+CD27+CD95- naive CD8+ T cells expressing CXCR3 (TNR3+). These receptors came from a human donor in good health. Some clones in this sample may be carry-over from other donors' samples.

Here the CDR3 reads CASSQTGSETQYF. This chain joins TRBV7-9 and TRBJ2-5; with no DNA, the TCRdb D assignment of TRBD1 cannot be verified. Germline lookup yields CDR1 SEHNR and CDR2 FQNEAQ (reference sequence). The CDR3 contains 13 residues.

V is TRBV5-1 and J is TRBJ1-1. The CDR3 spans 13 residues. CDR1 and CDR2 from the germline V gene are SGHRS and YFSETQ. The CDR3 spells CASRPDLNTEAFF.

The V call is TRBV27, the J call TRBJ2-7; TCRdb picks TRBD1, but there is no DNA to check that call. This CDR3 contains 14 residues. The germline CDR1 and CDR2 sequences are MNHEY and SMNVEV (reference sequence). The CDR3 sequence is CATAGTGTHYEQYF.

The chain couples TRBV12-3 or TRBV12-4 to TRBJ2-5; absent DNA, TCRdb's TRBD2 call cannot be checked. The length of the CDR3 is 12 residues. This CDR3 reads CPEGAGCETQYF.

The V call is TRBV29-1, the J call TRBJ2-3; TCRdb selects TRBD1, and the lack of DNA leaves this call unchecked. The CDR3 is 13 residues long. Germline V gene sequence: CDR1 SQVTM, CDR2 ANQGSEA. CDR3 in amino acids: CSVLRLGADTQYF.

The genes are TRBV7-9 and TRBJ1-1; the D gene TCRdb calls, TRBD1, cannot be checked with no DNA. Germline values: CDR1 SEHNR, CDR2 FQNEAQ (reference sequence). The CDR3 sequence is 15 residues long. The CDR3 sequence: CASSSRDTLNTEAFF.

The rearrangement joins TRBV27 to TRBJ2-7; TCRdb selects TRBD2, and the lack of DNA leaves this call unchecked. Per germline, CDR1 MNHEY and CDR2 SMNVEV (reference sequence). This CDR3 is built from 16 residues. The CDR3: CASSPRTSGRAYEQYF.

CDR3 in amino acids: CASGTRMTGGVYGYTF. V gene TRBV6-2 or TRBV6-3 combines with J gene TRBJ1-2; TCRdb indicates TRBD1, and absent DNA this call remains unverified. Per germline, CDR1 MNHEY and CDR2 SVGEGT. There are 16 residues in the CDR3.

The chain combines TRBV12-3 or TRBV12-4 with TRBJ1-4; checking the TCRdb D call of TRBD1 is not possible without DNA. CDR3 length: 15 amino acids. The CDR3 protein is CASSLRVLGPEKLFF.

The V and J genes are TRBV15 and TRBJ2-2. Looked up from germline, CDR1 is LNHNV and CDR2 is YYDKDF (reference sequence). This CDR3 is built from 13 residues. This CDR3 is CATSRDGSGELFF.

The chain couples TRBV4-3 to TRBJ2-3; TCRdb proposes TRBD1, but this gene call is untestable without DNA. This CDR3 region has 18 residues. Germline-derived CDR1 and CDR2 are LGHNA and YSLEER. The CDR3 region is CASSQGEERETLGDTQYF.

This chain connects TRBV20-1 to TRBJ2-1. Per the germline V gene, CDR1 is DFQATT and CDR2 is SNEGSKA (reference sequence). The CDR3 is 11 amino acids. The CDR3 loop is CSALSYNEQFF.

This CDR3 reads CSVRPKSNTEAFF. The chain is built from TRBV29-1 and TRBJ1-1. Germline V gene data show CDR1 as SQVTM and CDR2 as ANQGSEA. CDR3 length: 13 amino acids.